The T cell receptor beta chain described here comes from a study of CD8+ T cells in alopecia areata. Overall study results and limits: Scalp samples also yield sequences from resident alphabeta T cells of normal skin.

Extracted from the samples, RNA was reverse transcribed into cDNA to serve as the sequencing template. This table comes from immunoSEQ multiplex PCR, and its TCRdb copy is limited to in-frame clones, with some not included. The sample includes 100,000 to 150,000 clones, 47% seen only once; the top ten take 8% to 11%. In the case of this clone: Its antigen remains unidentified.

CDR3 length: 13 amino acids. Germline CDR1 reads PRHDT; CDR2 reads FYEKMQ (reference sequence). V was cut by 5 bases and J by 5 bases, with 12 bases left in between. The TCR originated in a human donor with alopecia areata. The sequenced sample was NKG2D-low CD8+ T cells sorted from blood. The J gene is TRBJ2-5, the V gene TRBV13, with a weak D call TRBD2 (6 bases). In DNA, the CDR3 is TGTGCCAGCAGCCCTAGACTAGTGGAGACCCAGTACTTC. Translated: CASSPRLVETQYF.